The following is a T cell receptor (beta chain) sequence with its context. The CDR3 is made up of 15 amino acids. Trimming took 0 bases from V and 2 from J, leaving 10 bases between them. The method was immunoSEQ multiplex PCR; TCRdb's version includes in-frame clones alone and lacks a portion of them. Of around 68,000 clones detected, approximately 91% appear once; the ten largest clones hold approximately 1.6%. This sample was included in a study of blood T cell repertoires in COVID-19. Study overall: T cells, B-cell-depleted T cells, or PBMCs supplied cDNA or gDNA.

V is TRBV23-1 and J is TRBJ2-5; the D is unclear. TRBV23-1 is labeled an ORF, and its function is uncertain. The source material was peripheral blood. The clonotype originates from a human donor in a cohort sampled during active COVID-19. CDR3 protein: CASSQSQAQQETQYF. CDR3 in DNA: TGCGCCAGCAGTCAATCTCAGGCGCAACAAGAGACCCAGTACTTC.